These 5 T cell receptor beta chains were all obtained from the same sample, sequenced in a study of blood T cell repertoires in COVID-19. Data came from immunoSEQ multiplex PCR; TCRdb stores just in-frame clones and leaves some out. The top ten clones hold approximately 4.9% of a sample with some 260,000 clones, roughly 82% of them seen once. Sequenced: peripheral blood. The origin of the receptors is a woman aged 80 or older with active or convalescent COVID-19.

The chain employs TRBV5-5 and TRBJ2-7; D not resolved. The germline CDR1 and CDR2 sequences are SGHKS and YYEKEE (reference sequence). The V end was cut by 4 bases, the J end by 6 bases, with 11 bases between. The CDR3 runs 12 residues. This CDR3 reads CASSPRWSEQYF. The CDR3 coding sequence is TGTGCCAGCAGCCCCCGGTGGAGCGAGCAGTACTTC.

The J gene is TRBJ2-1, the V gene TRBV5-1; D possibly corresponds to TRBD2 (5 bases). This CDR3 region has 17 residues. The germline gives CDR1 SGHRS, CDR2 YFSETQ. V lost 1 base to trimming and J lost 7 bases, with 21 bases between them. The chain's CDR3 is CASSLMTGTTSGNEQFF. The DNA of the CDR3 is TGCGCCAGCAGCTTGATGACGGGAACTACCAGTGGGAATGAGCAGTTCTTC.

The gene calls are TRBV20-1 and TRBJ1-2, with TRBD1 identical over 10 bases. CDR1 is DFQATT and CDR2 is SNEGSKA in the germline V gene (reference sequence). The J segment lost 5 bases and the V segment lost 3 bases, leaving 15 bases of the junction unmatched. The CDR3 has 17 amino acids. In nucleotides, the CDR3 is TGCAGTGCTAGTGCCCGGGACAGGGGCCTAATTTTTTATGGCTACACCTTC. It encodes CSASARDRGLIFYGYTF.

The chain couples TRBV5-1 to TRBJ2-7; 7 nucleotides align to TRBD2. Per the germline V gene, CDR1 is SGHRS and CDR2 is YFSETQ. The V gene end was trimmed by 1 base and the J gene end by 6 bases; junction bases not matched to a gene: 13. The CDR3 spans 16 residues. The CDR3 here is CASSLIFGGSLSEQYF. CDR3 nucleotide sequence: TGCGCCAGCAGCTTGATTTTCGGCGGGAGTCTTTCCGAGCAGTACTTC.

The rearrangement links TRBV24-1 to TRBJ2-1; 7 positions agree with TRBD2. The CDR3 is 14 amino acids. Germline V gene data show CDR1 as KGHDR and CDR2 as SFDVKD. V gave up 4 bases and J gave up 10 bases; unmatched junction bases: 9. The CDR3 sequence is CATSDAGVSGEQFF. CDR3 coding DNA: TGTGCCACCAGTGACGCGGGAGTGTCAGGGGAGCAGTTCTTC.